This T cell receptor (beta chain) emerged from a study of OX40 agonist ivuxolimab in advanced cancers. The protocol was immunoSEQ multiplex PCR, while the TCRdb copy is restricted to in-frame clones and leaves out a portion. Among tens of thousands of clones listed, roughly 80% were seen once. Germline V gene lookup returns CDR1 MDHEN and CDR2 SYDVKM. Trimming took 7 bases from V and 2 from J, leaving 9 bases between them. The CDR3 totals 13 residues. Source: CD4+ or CD8+ T cells sorted from blood, taken in a trial of the OX40 agonist ivuxolimab. V and J are TRBV28 and TRBJ1-5; no reliable D call. The clonotype originates from an adult with an advanced solid tumor such as melanoma, head and neck, liver or kidney cancer. This CDR3 is CASIDGGNQPQHF. In DNA form, the CDR3 reads TGTGCCAGCATTGACGGGGGCAATCAGCCCCAGCATTTT.